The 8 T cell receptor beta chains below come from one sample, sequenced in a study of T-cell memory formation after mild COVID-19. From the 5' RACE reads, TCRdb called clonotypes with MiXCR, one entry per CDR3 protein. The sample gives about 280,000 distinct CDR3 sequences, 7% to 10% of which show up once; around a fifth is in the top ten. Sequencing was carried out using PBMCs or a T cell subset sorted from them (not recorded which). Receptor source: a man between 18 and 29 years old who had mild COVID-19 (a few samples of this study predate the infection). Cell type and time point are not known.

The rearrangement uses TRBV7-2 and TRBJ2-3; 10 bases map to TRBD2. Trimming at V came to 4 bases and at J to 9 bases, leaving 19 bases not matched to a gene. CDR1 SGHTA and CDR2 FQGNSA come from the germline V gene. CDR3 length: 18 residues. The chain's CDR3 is CASSSSSLAGALGGTQYF. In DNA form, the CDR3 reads TGTGCCAGCAGCTCCTCATCGCTAGCGGGGGCCCTCGGTGGCACGCAGTATTTT. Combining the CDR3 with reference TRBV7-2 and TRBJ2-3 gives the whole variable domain GAGVSQSPSNKVTEKGKDVELRCDPISGHTALYWYRQSLGQGLEFLIYFQGNSAPDKSGLPSDRFSAERTGGSVSTLTIQRTQQEDSAVYLCASSSSSLAGALGGTQYFGPGTRLTVL.

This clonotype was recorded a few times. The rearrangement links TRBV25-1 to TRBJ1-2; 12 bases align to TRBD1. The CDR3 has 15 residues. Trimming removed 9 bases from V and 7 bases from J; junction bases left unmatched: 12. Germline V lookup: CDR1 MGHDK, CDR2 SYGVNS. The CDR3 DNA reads TGTGCCAGTAGTCTTCCAGGGACAGGGGGCAGTGGCTACACCTTC. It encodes CASSLPGTGGSGYTF.

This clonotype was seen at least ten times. As DNA, the CDR3 is TGTGCCAGCAGCTTTGGGGGATCTTACAATGAGCAGTTCTTC. Amino acids: CASSFGGSYNEQFF. V gene TRBV7-9 combines with J gene TRBJ2-1, with D perhaps TRBD1 or TRBD2 (5 bases each). Germline-derived CDR1 and CDR2 are SEHNR and FQNEAQ (reference sequence). V was clipped by 3 bases and J by 4 bases, with 10 bases between them. The CDR3 sequence is 14 residues long.

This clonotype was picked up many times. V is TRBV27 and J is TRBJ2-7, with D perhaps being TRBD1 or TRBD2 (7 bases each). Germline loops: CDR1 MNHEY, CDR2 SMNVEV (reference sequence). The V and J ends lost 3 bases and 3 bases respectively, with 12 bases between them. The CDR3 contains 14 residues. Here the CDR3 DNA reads TGTGCCAGCAGTTTGGGAGGGGGCTTCTACGAGCAGTACTTC. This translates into CASSLGGGFYEQYF.

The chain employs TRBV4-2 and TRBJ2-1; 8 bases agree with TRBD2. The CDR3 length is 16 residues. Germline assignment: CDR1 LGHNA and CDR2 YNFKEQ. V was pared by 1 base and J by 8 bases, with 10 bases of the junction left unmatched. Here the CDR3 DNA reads TGTGCCAGCAGCCAAGTCCGCGGGGGGCCCATGGATGAGCAGTTCTTC. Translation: CASSQVRGGPMDEQFF.

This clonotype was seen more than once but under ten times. CDR3 region: CASSQNWKADTEAFF. The CDR3 DNA sequence: TGCGCCAGCAGCCAAAACTGGAAGGCGGACACTGAAGCTTTCTTT. The J gene is TRBJ1-1, the V gene TRBV4-3; D not certain. Trimming took 2 bases from V and 3 from J, leaving 13 bases between them. Germline V gene sequence: CDR1 LGHNA, CDR2 YSLEER. CDR3 size: 15 residues.

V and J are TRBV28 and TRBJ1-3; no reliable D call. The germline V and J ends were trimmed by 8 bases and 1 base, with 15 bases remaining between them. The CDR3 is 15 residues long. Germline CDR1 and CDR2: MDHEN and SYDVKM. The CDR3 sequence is CASAQDIRSGNTIYF. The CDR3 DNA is TGTGCCAGCGCCCAGGATATCAGGTCTGGAAACACCATATATTTT.

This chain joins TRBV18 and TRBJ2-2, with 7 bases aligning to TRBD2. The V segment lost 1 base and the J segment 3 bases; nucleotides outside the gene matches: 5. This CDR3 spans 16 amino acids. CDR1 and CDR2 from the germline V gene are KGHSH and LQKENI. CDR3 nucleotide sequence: TGTGCCAGCTCACCACTCAGCGGGGATGACACCGGGGAGCTGTTTTTT. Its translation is CASSPLSGDDTGELFF.